One and the same sample provided the 26 T cell receptor beta chains below, sequenced in a study of graft-versus-host responses after intestinal transplantation (dated by TCRdb to 2020 to 2022). These receptors have no known antigen. Library creation used the immunoSEQ multiplex PCR assay. In its TCRdb copy, this immuneACCESS table keeps in-frame sequences only and misses some clones. Where compared with another copy, unresolved V genes explain less than half of these, and the others have no known cause. The sample data list tens of thousands of clones, and about 89% of these were observed just once. The ten largest clones take up 0.5% to 0.7% of the sample. What the time point label conveys for this sample: cells obtained before transplantation from donor or recipient. Sequencing was performed on unstimulated CD4+ T cells sorted from spleen or lymph node cells, taken before transplant. The source is a human donor who was the organ donor for an intestinal transplant.

The CDR3 is CASSSTGMRNEKLFF. The CDR3 DNA sequence: TGTGCCAGCAGCTCGACAGGGATGAGGAATGAAAAACTGTTTTTT. This chain links TRBV7-9 with TRBJ1-4, with 7 bases that match TRBD1. Trimming cost V 4 bases and J 5 bases; bases outside gene matches: 7. The CDR3 length is 15 residues. CDR1 SEHNR and CDR2 FQNEAQ come from the germline V gene (reference sequence).

The genes are TRBV5-1 and TRBJ2-1; D gene unclear. The CDR3 sequence is 13 residues long. The ends were cut back, 1 base at V and 2 bases at J, with 4 bases in the middle. The germline gives CDR1 SGHRS, CDR2 YFSETQ. The CDR3 reads CASSLYPYNEQFF. CDR3 nucleotide sequence: TGCGCCAGCAGCTTGTATCCCTACAATGAGCAGTTCTTC.

The chain links TRBV30 to TRBJ1-1; tentatively, D is TRBD1 (5 bases). This CDR3 contains 15 residues. Germline V gene lookup returns CDR1 GTSNPN and CDR2 SVGIG (reference sequence). Trimming left V 2 bases short and J 10 bases short, with 23 bases between. In DNA, the CDR3 is TGTGCCTGGAGTTCCCCCAGGGTGGGGAAAACGGGAGCTTTCTTT. Translating it yields CAWSSPRVGKTGAFF. Filled out from reference TRBV30 and TRBJ1-1, the complete variable domain reads SQTIHQWPATLVQPVGSPLSLECTVEGTSNPNLYWYRQAAGRGLQLLFYSVGIGQISSEVPQNLSASRPQDRQFILSSKKLLLSDSGFYLCAWSSPRVGKTGAFFGQGTRLTVV.

The chain is built from TRBV11-2 and TRBJ1-1; D may be TRBD1 (5 bases). With 8 bases removed from V and 0 bases from J, the gap between germline ends came to 19 bases. The CDR3 is 16 residues long. Germline values: CDR1 SGHAT, CDR2 FQNNGV. For the CDR3, the DNA is TGTGCCAGCGCCGCAGGGCAGACCTTCATGAACACTGAAGCTTTCTTT. This gives the protein CASAAGQTFMNTEAFF.

The chain recombines TRBV7-8 with TRBJ2-4, with D possibly TRBD1 on 7 matching bases. In germline, CDR1 is SGHVS, CDR2 FQNEAQ. Trimming removed 5 bases at V and 13 bases at J, with 18 bases between. The CDR3 runs to 13 residues. The CDR3 coding sequence is TGTGCCAGCAGCCCCGGGGGACAGCTCATACAGTACTTC. Its translation is CASSPGGQLIQYF.

V is TRBV2 and J is TRBJ2-5; D is perhaps TRBD2 (6 bases). The J call may be in error: the DNA end matches TRBJ2-7 better. The CDR3 runs 12 residues. Germline CDR1 and CDR2: SNHLY and FYNNEI. CDR3 residues: CATQTSSHEQYF. The DNA for the CDR3 is TGTGCCACACAGACTAGTAGCCACGAGCAGTACTTC.

This chain links TRBV29-1 with TRBJ1-4, with a weak D call TRBD1 (6 bases). The V gene's germline CDR1 is SQVTM and CDR2 ANQGSEA. The CDR3 consists of 15 residues. V lost 4 bases, J lost 0 bases, and 12 bases lay in between. CDR3 DNA sequence: TGCAGCGTTGTAGGGGGATGGTCAACTAATGAAAAACTGTTTTTT. Its translation is CSVVGGWSTNEKLFF.

The chain links TRBV6-1 to TRBJ2-7, with 7 bases aligning to TRBD2. CDR1 MNHNS and CDR2 SASEGT come from the germline V gene. CDR3 length equals 14 residues. V gave up 7 bases and J gave up 2 bases; unmatched junction bases: 8. DNA of the CDR3: TGTGCCAGCACCGGTGTAGCGGGCCCCTACGAGCAGTACTTC. It specifies CASTGVAGPYEQYF.

The chain carries TRBV9 and TRBJ2-5, with 11 bases matching TRBD2. V shed 0 bases and J 1 base; nucleotides not matched to a gene: 5. Germline assignment: CDR1 SGDLS and CDR2 YYNGEE. The CDR3 contains 17 residues. Here the CDR3 DNA reads TGTGCCAGCAGCGTAGAACTAGCGGGAGAATTCCAAGAGACCCAGTACTTC. Translated, it gives CASSVELAGEFQETQYF.

The chain has TRBV5-1 and TRBJ2-4; D is unclear. V lost 6 bases, J lost 1 base, and 8 bases lay in between. The germline gives CDR1 SGHRS, CDR2 YFSETQ. CDR3 size: 13 residues. DNA of the CDR3: TGCGCCAGCAAAGAGTCTGCCAAAAACATTCAGTACTTC. It codes for CASKESAKNIQYF. The full variable domain, rest sourced from reference TRBV5-1 and TRBJ2-4, is KAGVTQTPRYLIKTRGQQVTLSCSPISGHRSVSWYQQTPGQGLQFLFEYFSETQRNKGNFPGRFSGRQFSNSRSEMNVSTLELGDSALYLCASKESAKNIQYFGAGTRLSVL.

CDR3 sequence reads: CASSHEGGEGVYEQYF. The CDR3 DNA reads as TGTGCCAGCAGCCATGAGGGTGGTGAGGGGGTCTACGAGCAGTACTTC. The rearrangement uses TRBV7-6 and TRBJ2-7, with D perhaps TRBD1 (6 bases). The V gene's germline CDR1 is SGHVS and CDR2 FNYEAQ. CDR3 size: 16 residues. V was cut by 5 bases and J by 3 bases, with 20 bases left in between.

This sequence joins TRBV5-1 and TRBJ2-3, with D perhaps matching TRBD2 (6 bases). The germline gives CDR1 SGHRS, CDR2 YFSETQ. The CDR3 is made up of 14 amino acids. Between the trimmed V and J ends, which lost 6 bases and 1 base, there was a span of 12 bases. The CDR3 sequence: CASTGDLGTDTQYF. CDR3 coding DNA: TGCGCCAGCACGGGGGACTTGGGCACAGATACGCAGTATTTT.

The genes are TRBV28 and TRBJ2-7; 12 bases are a match to TRBD1. CDR1 is MDHEN and CDR2 is SYDVKM in the germline V gene. The CDR3 spans 15 residues. Trimming removed 4 bases from V and 5 bases from J; junction bases left unmatched: 6. The CDR3 region has the DNA TGTGCCAGCAGTTCCTCTGGGACAGGGGGCCACGAGCAGTACTTC. Its translation: CASSSSGTGGHEQYF. Combining the CDR3 with reference TRBV28 and TRBJ2-7 gives the whole variable domain DVKVTQSSRYLVKRTGEKVFLECVQDMDHENMFWYRQDPGLGLRLIYFSYDVKMKEKGDIPEGYSVSREKKERFSLILESASTNQTSMYLCASSSSGTGGHEQYFGPGTRLTVT.

The chain joins TRBV6-5 to TRBJ2-2; D is perhaps TRBD1 (6 bases). With 2 bases removed from V and 13 bases from J, the gap between germline ends came to 14 bases. CDR1 MNHEY and CDR2 SVGAGI come from the germline V gene. The CDR3 runs 13 residues. CDR3 amino acids: CASSYGLQGALFF. Written as DNA, the CDR3 is TGTGCCAGCAGTTACGGTCTACAGGGTGCGCTGTTTTTT.

The rearrangement links TRBV4-2 to TRBJ1-5; D possibly corresponds to TRBD1 (5 bases). The CDR3 consists of 15 residues. The V end lost 0 bases, the J end lost 5 bases, and 11 bases lay between the germline ends. Germline CDR1 LGHNA, CDR2 YNFKEQ. The CDR3 DNA follows: TGTGCCAGCAGCCAAGATCAGGGTGGGGATCAGCCCCAGCATTTT. It codes for CASSQDQGGDQPQHF.

The chain has TRBV30 and TRBJ1-2; perhaps TRBD1 as D (6 bases). Germline CDR1 is GTSNPN and CDR2 is SVGIG (reference sequence). This CDR3 comprises 14 residues. V gave up 3 bases and J gave up 4 bases, with 15 bases separating them. The CDR3 is CAWSRAGALYGYTF. The CDR3 DNA follows: TGTGCCTGGAGCAGGGCAGGGGCCCTCTATGGCTACACCTTC.

The chain employs TRBV7-6 and TRBJ2-2, with 7 bases aligning to TRBD1. The CDR3 is 14 amino acids. Trimming cost V 5 bases and J 1 base; bases outside gene matches: 1. Looked up from germline, CDR1 is SGHVS and CDR2 is FNYEAQ. The CDR3: CASSRTGNTGELFF. The CDR3 nucleotides read TGTGCCAGCAGCCGGACAGGGAACACCGGGGAGCTGTTTTTT.

This chain joins TRBV11-1 and TRBJ1-1; the D gene is possibly TRBD1 (6 bases). The length of the CDR3 is 14 residues. Per the germline V gene, CDR1 is SGHAT and CDR2 is FQDESV (reference sequence). V lost 3 bases and J 8 bases, leaving 16 bases between the germline ends. The CDR3 DNA follows: TGTGCCAGCAGCTTCGACAGGACGAACAGGGAAGCTTTCTTT. Protein sequence: CASSFDRTNREAFF.

Points on this clone: Other DNA sequences of this sample code for an identical CDR3. The chain combines TRBV7-9 with TRBJ1-2, with a possible D match to TRBD1 (6 bases). Looked up from germline, CDR1 is SEHNR and CDR2 is FQNEAQ (reference sequence). The CDR3 sequence is 15 residues long. V gave up 2 bases and J gave up 8 bases, with 18 bases separating them. CDR3 nucleotide sequence: TGTGCCAGCAGCTTAAGAGGGACGGACAGCCTAGGCTACACCTTC. It is translated as CASSLRGTDSLGYTF.

The gene calls are TRBV11-2 and TRBJ2-7; perhaps TRBD1 as D (6 bases). V lost 4 bases, J lost 5 bases, and 18 bases lay in between. The CDR3 covers 15 residues. Germline CDR1 is SGHAT and CDR2 is FQNNGV. The CDR3 DNA sequence: TGTGCCAGCAGCTCATCGATCGACAGGTTCCACGAGCAGTACTTC. Its protein is CASSSSIDRFHEQYF. Filled out from reference TRBV11-2 and TRBJ2-7, the complete variable domain reads EAGVAQSPRYKIIEKRQSVAFWCNPISGHATLYWYQQILGQGPKLLIQFQNNGVVDDSQLPKDRFSAERLKGVDSTLKIQPAKLEDSAVYLCASSSSIDRFHEQYFGPGTRLTVT.

The chain carries TRBV21-1 and TRBJ1-1; the table's D call TRBD1 went unverified against the DNA. TRBV21-1 is classified as a pseudogene. The CDR3 totals 14 residues. The CDR3 DNA reads TGTGCCAGCAGCACGAAAGACCGGGACAGGGAAGCTTTCTTT. Translated, it gives CASSTKDRDREAFF.

The V call is TRBV5-1, the J call TRBJ2-1; 9 bases agree with TRBD2. After removal of 2 bases from V and 6 bases from J, the junction contained 6 bases not matched to a gene. The CDR3 covers 15 residues. Per germline, CDR1 SGHRS and CDR2 YFSETQ. The DNA for the CDR3 is TGCGCCAGCAGCTTACCGGGACTAGCAATCAATGAGCAGTTCTTC. Translating gives CASSLPGLAINEQFF.

V and J are TRBV5-1 and TRBJ2-2; 9 positions match TRBD1. This CDR3 contains 17 residues. With V trimmed by 2 bases and J by 4 bases, 9 bases remained unmatched. The V gene's germline CDR1 is SGHRS and CDR2 YFSETQ. Written as DNA, the CDR3 is TGCGCCAGCAGCTTCGCACCACCGACAGGGGGCACCGGGGAGCTGTTTTTT. It codes for CASSFAPPTGGTGELFF.

The chain employs TRBV7-3 and TRBJ1-1; 10 nucleotides line up with TRBD1. The CDR3 is made up of 15 amino acids. CDR1 and CDR2 (germline): SGHTA, FQGTGA. The J segment lost 10 bases and the V segment lost 2 bases, leaving 10 bases of the junction unmatched. For the CDR3, the DNA is TGTGCCAGCAGCTTAGGGGGACAGGGGCGTTGGAGAGCTTTCTTT. Translating gives CASSLGGQGRWRAFF.

The genes are TRBV6-5 and TRBJ1-2, with TRBD1 identical over 7 bases. Losses at the gene ends were 4 bases for V and 3 bases for J; bases not matched to a gene: 8. Germline CDR1 MNHEY, CDR2 SVGAGI. CDR3 length: 15 residues. CDR3 residues: CASSSVNTGDYGYTF. The CDR3 nucleotides read TGTGCCAGCAGTTCCGTCAACACAGGGGACTATGGCTACACCTTC.

This clone was detected only once. V usage is TRBV5-1 and J usage is TRBJ2-7; D unclear. The V gene lost 1 base and the J gene lost 2 bases, with 13 bases spanning the gap. The CDR3 totals 15 residues. Germline V CDR1 and CDR2: SGHRS, YFSETQ. In DNA form, the CDR3 reads TGCGCCAGCAGCTTGCTTGGCGGAAGAGCCTACGAGCAGTACTTC. Its translation is CASSLLGGRAYEQYF.